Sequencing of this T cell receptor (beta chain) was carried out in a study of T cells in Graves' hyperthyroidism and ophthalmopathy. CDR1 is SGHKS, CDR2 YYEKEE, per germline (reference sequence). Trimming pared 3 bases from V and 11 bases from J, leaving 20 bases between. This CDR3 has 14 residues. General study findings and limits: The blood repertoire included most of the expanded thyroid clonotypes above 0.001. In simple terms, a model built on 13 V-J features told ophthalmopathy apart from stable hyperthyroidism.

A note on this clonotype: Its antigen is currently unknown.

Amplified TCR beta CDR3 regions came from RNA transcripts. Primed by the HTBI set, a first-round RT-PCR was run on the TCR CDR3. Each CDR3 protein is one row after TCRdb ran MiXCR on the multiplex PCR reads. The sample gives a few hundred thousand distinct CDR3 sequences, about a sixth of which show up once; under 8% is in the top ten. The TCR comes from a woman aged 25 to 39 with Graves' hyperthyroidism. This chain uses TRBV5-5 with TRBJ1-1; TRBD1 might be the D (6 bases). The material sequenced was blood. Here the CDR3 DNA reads TGTGCCAGCAGCTCCGGACAGCCTAGGATTGGGGCTTTCTTT. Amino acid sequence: CASSSGQPRIGAFF.